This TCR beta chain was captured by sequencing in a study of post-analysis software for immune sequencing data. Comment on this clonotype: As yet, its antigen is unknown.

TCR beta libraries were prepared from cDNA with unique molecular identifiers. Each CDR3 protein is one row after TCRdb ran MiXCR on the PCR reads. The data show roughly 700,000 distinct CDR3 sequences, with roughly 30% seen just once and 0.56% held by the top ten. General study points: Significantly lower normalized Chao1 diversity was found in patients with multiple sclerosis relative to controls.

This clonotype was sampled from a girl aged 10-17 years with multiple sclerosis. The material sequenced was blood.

Here the CDR3 reads CASSQSTWASVWETQYF. In DNA form, the CDR3 reads TGTGCCAGCAGCCAATCAACTTGGGCTAGCGTCTGGGAGACCCAGTACTTC. The chain has TRBV7-2 and TRBJ2-5, with a possible D match to TRBD2 (6 bases). Trimming took off 5 bases at V and 5 bases at J, with 24 bases between the two ends. The CDR3 totals 17 residues. Germline V gene lookup returns CDR1 SGHTA and CDR2 FQGNSA.